These T cell receptor beta chains were read from a single sample in a study of blood T cell repertoires in COVID-19. Generated by immunoSEQ multiplex PCR, the TCRdb table keeps only in-frame clones and is missing some. The sample holds around 400,000 clones, under 85% seen once. Input material: PBMCs or T cells enriched from blood (not recorded which). These receptors all stem from a woman aged 45-60 years who had recovered from COVID-19. Both conserved end residues are trimmed from each CDR3. Fields, in order: CDR3 length, V gene, J gene, CDR3 protein.

>14|TRBV5-4|TRBJ2-1
ASSSGRLASHNEQF
>12|TRBV19|TRBJ2-7
ASSIGLGAYEQY
>13|TRBV7-9|TRBJ2-2
ASSGRDRVTGELF
>11|TRBV7-2|TRBJ2-1
ASSLVRGNEQF
>12|TRBV5-1|TRBJ1-2
ASSAMDRNYGYT
>15|TRBV7-2|TRBJ2-1
ASSLAATGGAYNEQF
>13|TRBV7-2|TRBJ1-3
ASSFTGDSGNTIY
>14|TRBV3-1/TRBV3-2|TRBJ2-2
ASSQQPAAGAGELF
>14|TRBV5-4|TRBJ2-1
ASSPRARTGDKEQF
>14|TRBV4-1|TRBJ2-1
ASSQERPNSYNEQF
>9|TRBV29-1|TRBJ1-1
SVEGSRGAF
>15|TRBV7-9|TRBJ1-4
ASRVGQGGSTNEKLF
>10|TRBV6-6|TRBJ1-2
ASRGQGHGYT
>11|TRBV2|TRBJ2-3
ASRQGWADTQY
>14|TRBV7-2|TRBJ1-1
ASSLVDRTGNTEAF
>12|TRBV28|TRBJ1-2
ASSSPGELYGYT
>11|TRBV30|TRBJ1-5
AWGGQANQPQH
>12|TRBV5-4|TRBJ1-5
ASSLQGDNQPQH
>12|TRBV11-2|TRBJ1-1
ASSFDRGGTEAF
>12|TRBV14|TRBJ1-2
ASSQEQGPYGYT
>13|TRBV5-8|TRBJ2-7
ASSWGGQGAYEQY
>12|TRBV7-2|TRBJ2-2
ASSRMTQTGELF
>11|TRBV5-1|TRBJ1-6
ASSLDTGQLLH
>10|TRBV7-9|TRBJ1-2
ASSPSPDGYT
>11|TRBV4-3|TRBJ1-1
ASSPSLHTEAF
>14|TRBV2|TRBJ2-7
ASSEALQGPLGEQY
>16|TRBV6-1|TRBJ1-6
ASSEARDRGVGNSPLH
>13|TRBV19|TRBJ1-2
ASSIGDRADYGYT
>10|TRBV29-1|TRBJ1-2
SVEKQSSGYT
>11|TRBV5-5|TRBJ2-1
ASSTGAFNEQF
>11|TRBV10-3|TRBJ1-2
AISVVDFYGYT
>10|TRBV6-5|TRBJ1-1
ASTLSVPGAF
>13|TRBV6-5|TRBJ1-5
ASSYYRQVNQPQH
>13|TRBV5-6|TRBJ2-6
ASRQTGSGANVLT
>15|TRBV6-1|TRBJ2-7
ASSEVFPGTSFYEQY
>14|TRBV10-3|TRBJ2-2
AISGSRQGATGELF
>12|TRBV7-8|TRBJ1-6
AGPRQGDNSPLH
>12|TRBV6-5|TRBJ1-1
ASSYAAPAAEAF
>14|TRBV4-2|TRBJ2-2
ASSQQSGRAGGELF
>9|TRBV30|TRBJ1-2
AWTFSHGYT
>12|TRBV9|TRBJ1-3
ASSVGYSGNTIY
>10|TRBV7-8|TRBJ1-5
ASSPTDQPQH
>12|TRBV30|TRBJ2-1
AWRKLAGGGEQF
>14|TRBV7-3|TRBJ1-1
ASSDPDRVASTEAF
>10|TRBV7-9|TRBJ2-3
ASSLSGDTQY
>16|TRBV4-2|TRBJ1-2
ASSQGDLSGGGGYGYT
>14|TRBV7-6|TRBJ1-5
ASSLSPGGVNQPQH
>11|TRBV6-6|TRBJ2-3
ASSGTGPDTQY
>12|TRBV27|TRBJ1-2
ASKGTGIRHGYT
>13|TRBV19|TRBJ1-3
ASSGQGDSGNTIY
>12|TRBV11-2|TRBJ2-5
ASTPQDSQETQY
>11|TRBV10-3|TRBJ1-3
AISVQGGNTIY
>11|TRBV20-1|TRBJ1-2
SASRAGGYGYT
>11|TRBV7-9|TRBJ2-5
ASSRLAGETQY